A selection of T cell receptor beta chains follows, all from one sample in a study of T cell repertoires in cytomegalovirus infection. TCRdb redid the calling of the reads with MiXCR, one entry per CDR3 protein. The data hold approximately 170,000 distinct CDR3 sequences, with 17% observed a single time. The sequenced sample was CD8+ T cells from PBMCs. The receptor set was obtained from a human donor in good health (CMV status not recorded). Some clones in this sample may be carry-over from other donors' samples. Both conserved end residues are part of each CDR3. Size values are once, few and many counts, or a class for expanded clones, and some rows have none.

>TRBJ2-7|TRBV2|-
CAIQPRGVSSYEQYF
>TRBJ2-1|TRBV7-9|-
CASSISGSFDNEQFF
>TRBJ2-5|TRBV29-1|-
CSVVERQETQYF
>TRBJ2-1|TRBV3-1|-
CASSQFRGGPSNEQFF
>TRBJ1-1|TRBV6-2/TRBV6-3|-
CASQTTSMNTEAFF
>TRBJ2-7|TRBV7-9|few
CASSFPGTGGIQFHEQYF
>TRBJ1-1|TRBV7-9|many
CASSWTGVGTEAFF
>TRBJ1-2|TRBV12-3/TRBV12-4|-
CASRSDRRYGYTF
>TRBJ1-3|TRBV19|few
CASLNLRQGQNTIYF
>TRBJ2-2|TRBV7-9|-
CASSSVPLAEGNTGELFF
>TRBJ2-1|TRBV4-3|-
CASSQAMAPNEQFF
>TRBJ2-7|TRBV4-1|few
CASSQIGSYEQYF
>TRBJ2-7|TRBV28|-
CASSLSGRVGEQYF
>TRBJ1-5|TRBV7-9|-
CASSALGRKDQPQHF
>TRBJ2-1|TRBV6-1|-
CASSESTSGSEQFF
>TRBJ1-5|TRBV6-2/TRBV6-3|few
CASSYDRESSNQPQHF
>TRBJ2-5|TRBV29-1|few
CSADGTRGTLGETQYF
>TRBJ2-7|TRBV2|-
CASSELGGFSEQYF
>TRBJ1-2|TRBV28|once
CASSLTPTGSGYGYTF
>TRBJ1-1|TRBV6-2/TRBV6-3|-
CASRKGQSNTEAFF
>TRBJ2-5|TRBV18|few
CASSPSTSGRGETQYF
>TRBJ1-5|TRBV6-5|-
CASSYSSRGNQPQHF
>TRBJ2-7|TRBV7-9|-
CASSPESGGNYEQYF
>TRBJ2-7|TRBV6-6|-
CASSTGQGIFDEQYF
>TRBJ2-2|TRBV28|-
CASSLHSPLTGELFF
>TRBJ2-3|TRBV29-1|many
CSPVADTQYF
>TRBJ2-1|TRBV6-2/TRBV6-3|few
CASSPPPKDNEQFF
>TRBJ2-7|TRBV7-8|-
CASSGRDSPYEQYF
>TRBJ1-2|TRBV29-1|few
CSVPDRPAYGYTF
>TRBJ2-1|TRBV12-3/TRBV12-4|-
CASSLSGLLNEQFF
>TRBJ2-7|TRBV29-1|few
CSVEDRGEGYEQYF
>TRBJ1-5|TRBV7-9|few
CASSLGGESNQPQHF
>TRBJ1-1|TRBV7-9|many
CASSPKGNTEAFF
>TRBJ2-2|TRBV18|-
CASSPTGRALTGELFF
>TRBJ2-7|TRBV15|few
CATSSNYPGPNGSVVDEQYF
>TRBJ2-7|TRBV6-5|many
CASSFRTGGTEQYF
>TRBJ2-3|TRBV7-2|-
CASSLSRVAVSTDTQYF
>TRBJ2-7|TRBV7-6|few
CASSLGDTYEQYF
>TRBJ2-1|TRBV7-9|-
CASSQRSGIKYNEQFF
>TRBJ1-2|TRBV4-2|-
CASSPIRQGTRIDYTF
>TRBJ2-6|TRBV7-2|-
CAGGQGTGANVLTF
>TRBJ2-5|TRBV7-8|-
CDSSLELGETQYF
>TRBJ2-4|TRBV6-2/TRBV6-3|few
CASSPFGGAKNIQYF
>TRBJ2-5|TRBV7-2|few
CASSLAGFQEKKETQYF
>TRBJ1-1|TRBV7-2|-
CASSYGTSNTEAFF
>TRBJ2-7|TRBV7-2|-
CASSPGIDGYEQYF
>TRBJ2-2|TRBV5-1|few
CASSSRTSGTGELFF